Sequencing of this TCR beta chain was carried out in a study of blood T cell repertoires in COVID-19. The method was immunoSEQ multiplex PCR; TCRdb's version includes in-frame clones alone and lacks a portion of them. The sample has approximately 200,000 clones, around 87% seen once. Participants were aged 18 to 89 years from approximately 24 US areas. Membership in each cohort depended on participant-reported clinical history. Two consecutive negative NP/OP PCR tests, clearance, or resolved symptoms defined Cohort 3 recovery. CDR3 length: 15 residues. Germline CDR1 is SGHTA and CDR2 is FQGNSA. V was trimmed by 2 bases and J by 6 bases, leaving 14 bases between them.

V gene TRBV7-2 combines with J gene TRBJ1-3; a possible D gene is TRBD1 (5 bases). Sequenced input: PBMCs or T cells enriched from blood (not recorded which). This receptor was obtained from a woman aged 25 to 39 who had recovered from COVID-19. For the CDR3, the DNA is TGTGCCAGCAGCTTAAATCAAGGGACTCAAAACACCATATATTTT. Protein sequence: CASSLNQGTQNTIYF. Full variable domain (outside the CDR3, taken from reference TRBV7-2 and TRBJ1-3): GAGVSQSPSNKVTEKGKDVELRCDPISGHTALYWYRQSLGQGLEFLIYFQGNSAPDKSGLPSDRFSAERTGGSVSTLTIQRTQQEDSAVYLCASSLNQGTQNTIYFGEGSWLTVV.